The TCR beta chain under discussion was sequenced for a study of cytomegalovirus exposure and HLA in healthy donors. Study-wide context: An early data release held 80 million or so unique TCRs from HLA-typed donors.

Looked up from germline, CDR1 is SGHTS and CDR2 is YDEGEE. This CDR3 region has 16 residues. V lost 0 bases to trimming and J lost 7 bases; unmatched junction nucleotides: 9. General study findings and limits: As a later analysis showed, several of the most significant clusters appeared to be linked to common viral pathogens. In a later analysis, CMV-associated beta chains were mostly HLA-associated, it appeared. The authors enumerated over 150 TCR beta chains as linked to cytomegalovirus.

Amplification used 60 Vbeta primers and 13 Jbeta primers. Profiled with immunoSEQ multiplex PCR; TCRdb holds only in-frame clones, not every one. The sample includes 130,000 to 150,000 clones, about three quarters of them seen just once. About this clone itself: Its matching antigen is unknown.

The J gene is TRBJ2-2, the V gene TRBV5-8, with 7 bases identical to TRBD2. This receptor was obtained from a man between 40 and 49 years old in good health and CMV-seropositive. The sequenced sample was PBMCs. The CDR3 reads CASSLDFFRGVGELFF. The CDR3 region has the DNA TGTGCCAGCAGCTTGGACTTCTTTCGGGGGGTCGGGGAGCTGTTTTTT.